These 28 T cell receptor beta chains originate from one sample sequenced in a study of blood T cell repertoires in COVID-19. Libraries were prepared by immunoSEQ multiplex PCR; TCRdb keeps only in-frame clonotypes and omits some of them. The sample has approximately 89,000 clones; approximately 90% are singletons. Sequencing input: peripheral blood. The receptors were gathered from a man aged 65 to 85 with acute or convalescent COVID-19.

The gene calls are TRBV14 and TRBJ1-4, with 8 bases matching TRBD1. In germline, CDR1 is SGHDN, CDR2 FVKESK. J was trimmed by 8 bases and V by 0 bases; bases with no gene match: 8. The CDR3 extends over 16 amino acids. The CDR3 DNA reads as TGTGCCAGCAGCCAAGAAGCAGGGGGCGGGAAAGAAAAACTGTTTTTT. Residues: CASSQEAGGGKEKLFF.

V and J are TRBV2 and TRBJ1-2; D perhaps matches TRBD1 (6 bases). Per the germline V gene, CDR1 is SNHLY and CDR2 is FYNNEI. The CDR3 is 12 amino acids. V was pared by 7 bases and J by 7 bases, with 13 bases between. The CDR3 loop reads CASKVQGSGYTF. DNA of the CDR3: TGTGCCAGCAAAGTCCAGGGGAGTGGCTACACCTTC.

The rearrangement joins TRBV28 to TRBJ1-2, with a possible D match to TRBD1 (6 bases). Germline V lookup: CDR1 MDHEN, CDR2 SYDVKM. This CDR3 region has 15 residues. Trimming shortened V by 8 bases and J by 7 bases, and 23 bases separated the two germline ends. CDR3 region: CASGGAATWRRGYTF. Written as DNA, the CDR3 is TGTGCCAGCGGGGGGGCAGCGACATGGCGTCGTGGCTACACCTTC.

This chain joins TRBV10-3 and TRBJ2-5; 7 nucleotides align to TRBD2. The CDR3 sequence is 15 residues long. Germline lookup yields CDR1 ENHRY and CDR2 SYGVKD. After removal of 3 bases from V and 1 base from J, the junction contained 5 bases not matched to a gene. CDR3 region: CAISDLGGTQETQYF. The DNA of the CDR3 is TGTGCCATCAGTGACCTCGGGGGGACCCAAGAGACCCAGTACTTC.

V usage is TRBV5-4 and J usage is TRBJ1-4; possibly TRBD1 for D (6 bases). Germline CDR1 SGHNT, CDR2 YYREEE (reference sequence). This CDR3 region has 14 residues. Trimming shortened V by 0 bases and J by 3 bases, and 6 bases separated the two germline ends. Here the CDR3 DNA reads TGTGCCAGCAGCTTGGAGGGGGCTAATGAAAAACTGTTTTTT. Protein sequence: CASSLEGANEKLFF.

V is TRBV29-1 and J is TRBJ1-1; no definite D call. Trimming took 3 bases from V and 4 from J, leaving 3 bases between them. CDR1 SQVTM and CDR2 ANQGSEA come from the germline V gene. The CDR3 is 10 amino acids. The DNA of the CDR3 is TGCAGCGTTGACAGCACTGAAGCTTTCTTT. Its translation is CSVDSTEAFF.

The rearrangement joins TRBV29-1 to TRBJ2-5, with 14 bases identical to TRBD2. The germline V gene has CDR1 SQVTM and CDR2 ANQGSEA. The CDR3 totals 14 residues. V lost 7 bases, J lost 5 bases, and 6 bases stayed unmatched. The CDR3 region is CSGGLAGGKETQYF. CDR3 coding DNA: TGCAGCGGAGGACTAGCGGGGGGCAAGGAGACCCAGTACTTC.

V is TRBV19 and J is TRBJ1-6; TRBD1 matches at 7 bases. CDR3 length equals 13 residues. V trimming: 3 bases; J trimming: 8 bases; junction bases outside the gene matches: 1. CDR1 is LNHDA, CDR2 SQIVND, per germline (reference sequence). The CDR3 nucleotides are TGTGCCAGTAGTATCCAGGGGGATTCACCCCTCCACTTT. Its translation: CASSIQGDSPLHF.

The CDR3: CASSLSGMTRSSSYEQYF. As DNA, the CDR3 is TGTGCCAGCAGTTTATCCGGGATGACTAGATCTTCCTCCTACGAGCAGTACTTC. V usage is TRBV28 and J usage is TRBJ2-7, with a possible D match to TRBD2 (6 bases). V was trimmed by 1 base and J by 0 bases, leaving 19 bases between them. CDR1 is MDHEN and CDR2 is SYDVKM in the germline V gene. CDR3 length: 18 amino acids.

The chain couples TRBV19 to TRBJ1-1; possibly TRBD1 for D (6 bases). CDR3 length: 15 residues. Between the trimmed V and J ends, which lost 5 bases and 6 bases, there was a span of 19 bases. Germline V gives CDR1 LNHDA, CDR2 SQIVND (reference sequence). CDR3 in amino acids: CASSYWQQGSPEAFF. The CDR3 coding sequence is TGTGCCAGTAGTTACTGGCAACAGGGTTCCCCTGAAGCTTTCTTT.

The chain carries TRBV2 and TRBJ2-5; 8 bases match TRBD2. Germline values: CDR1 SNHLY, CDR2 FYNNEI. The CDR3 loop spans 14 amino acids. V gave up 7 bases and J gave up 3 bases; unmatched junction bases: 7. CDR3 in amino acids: CASNMGLGEETQYF. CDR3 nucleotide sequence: TGTGCCAGCAACATGGGACTAGGTGAAGAGACCCAGTACTTC. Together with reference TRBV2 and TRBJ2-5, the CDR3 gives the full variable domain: EPEVTQTPSHQVTQMGQEVILRCVPISNHLYFYWYRQILGQKVEFLVSFYNNEISEKSEIFDDQFSVERPDGSNFTLKIRSTKLEDSAMYFCASNMGLGEETQYFGPGTRLLVL.

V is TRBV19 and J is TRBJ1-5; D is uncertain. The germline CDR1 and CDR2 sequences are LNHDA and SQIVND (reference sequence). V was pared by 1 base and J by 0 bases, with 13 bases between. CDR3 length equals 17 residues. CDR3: CASSIGIAGYSNQPQHF. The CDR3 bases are TGTGCCAGTAGTATAGGAATCGCCGGTTATAGCAATCAGCCCCAGCATTTT.

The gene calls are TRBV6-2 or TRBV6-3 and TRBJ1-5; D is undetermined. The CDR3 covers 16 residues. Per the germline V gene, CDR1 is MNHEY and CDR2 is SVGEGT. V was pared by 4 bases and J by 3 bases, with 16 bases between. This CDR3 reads CASSSPNGRLNQPQHF. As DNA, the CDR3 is TGTGCCAGCAGTTCCCCCAATGGCAGGCTCAATCAGCCCCAGCATTTT.

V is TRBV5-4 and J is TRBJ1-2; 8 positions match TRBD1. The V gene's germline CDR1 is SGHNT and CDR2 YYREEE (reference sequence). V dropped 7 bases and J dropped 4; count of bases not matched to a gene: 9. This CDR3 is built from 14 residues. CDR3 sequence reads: CASLDRATPYGYTF. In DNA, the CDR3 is TGTGCCAGCCTGGACAGGGCGACCCCCTATGGCTACACCTTC.

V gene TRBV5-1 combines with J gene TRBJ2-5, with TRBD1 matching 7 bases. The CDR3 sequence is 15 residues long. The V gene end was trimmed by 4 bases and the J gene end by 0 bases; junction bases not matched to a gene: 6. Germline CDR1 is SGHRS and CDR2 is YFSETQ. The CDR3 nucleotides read TGCGCCAGCAGCCCCCTGGGACAGCACCAAGAGACCCAGTACTTC. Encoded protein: CASSPLGQHQETQYF.

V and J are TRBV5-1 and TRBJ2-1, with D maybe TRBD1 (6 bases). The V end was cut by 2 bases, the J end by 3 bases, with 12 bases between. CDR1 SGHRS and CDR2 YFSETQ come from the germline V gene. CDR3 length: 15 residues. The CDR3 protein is CASSFGQGNYNEQFF. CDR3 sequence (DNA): TGCGCCAGCAGCTTCGGGCAGGGGAACTACAATGAGCAGTTCTTC.

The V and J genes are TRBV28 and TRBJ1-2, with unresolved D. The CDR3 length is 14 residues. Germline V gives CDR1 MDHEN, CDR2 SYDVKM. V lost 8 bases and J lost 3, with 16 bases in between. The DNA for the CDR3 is TGTGCCAGCCGGCGGCCCTCACTCGACTATGGCTACACCTTC. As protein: CASRRPSLDYGYTF.

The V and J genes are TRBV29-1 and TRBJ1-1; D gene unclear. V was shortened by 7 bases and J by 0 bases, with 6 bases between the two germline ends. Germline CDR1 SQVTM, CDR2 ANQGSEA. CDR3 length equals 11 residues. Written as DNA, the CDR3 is TGCAGCGAGACACTGAACACTGAAGCTTTCTTT. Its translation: CSETLNTEAFF.

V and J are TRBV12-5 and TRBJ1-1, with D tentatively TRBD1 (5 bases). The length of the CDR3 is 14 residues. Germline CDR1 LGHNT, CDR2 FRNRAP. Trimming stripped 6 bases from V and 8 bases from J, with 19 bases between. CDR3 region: CASGVRGGDREAFF. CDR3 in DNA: TGTGCTAGTGGCGTTCGGGGGGGTGATAGGGAAGCTTTCTTT.

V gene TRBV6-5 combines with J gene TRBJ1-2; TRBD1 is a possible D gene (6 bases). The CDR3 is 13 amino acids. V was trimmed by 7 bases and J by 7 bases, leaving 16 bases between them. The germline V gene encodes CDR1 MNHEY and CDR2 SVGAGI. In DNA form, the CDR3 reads TGTGCCAGCACCCCGCACAGGGAAGCTGGCTACACCTTC. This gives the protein CASTPHREAGYTF.

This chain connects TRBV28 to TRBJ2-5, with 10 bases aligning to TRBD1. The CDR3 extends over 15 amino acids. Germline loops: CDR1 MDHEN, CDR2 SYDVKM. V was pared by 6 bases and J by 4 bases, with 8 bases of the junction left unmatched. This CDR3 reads CASSSGQGGRETQYF. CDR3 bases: TGTGCCAGCAGCTCAGGACAGGGGGGTAGAGAGACCCAGTACTTC.

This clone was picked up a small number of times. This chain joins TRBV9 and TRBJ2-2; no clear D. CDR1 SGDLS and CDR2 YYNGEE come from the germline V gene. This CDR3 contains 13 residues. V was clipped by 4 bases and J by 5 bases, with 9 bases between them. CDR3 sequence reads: CASSPLLTGELFF. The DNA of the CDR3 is TGTGCCAGCAGCCCCCTCCTTACCGGGGAGCTGTTTTTT.

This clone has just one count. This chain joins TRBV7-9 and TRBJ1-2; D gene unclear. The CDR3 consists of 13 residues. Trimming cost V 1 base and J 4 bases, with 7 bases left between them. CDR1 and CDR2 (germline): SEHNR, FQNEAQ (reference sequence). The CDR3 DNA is TGTGCCAGCAGCTTAGATCACAGCTATGGCTACACCTTC. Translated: CASSLDHSYGYTF. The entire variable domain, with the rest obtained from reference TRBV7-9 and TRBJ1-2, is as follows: DTGVSQNPRHKITKRGQNVTFRCDPISEHNRLYWYRQTLGQGPEFLTYFQNEAQLEKSRLLSDRFSAERPKGSFSTLEIQRTEQGDSAMYLCASSLDHSYGYTFGSGTRLTVV.

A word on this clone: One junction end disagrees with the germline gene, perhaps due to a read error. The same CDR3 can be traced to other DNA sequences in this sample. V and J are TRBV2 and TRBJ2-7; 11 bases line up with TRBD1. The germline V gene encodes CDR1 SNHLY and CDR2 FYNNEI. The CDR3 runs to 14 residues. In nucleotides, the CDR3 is TGTGCCAGCAGTGGGGACAGGGGGATCGACGAGCAGTACTTT. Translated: CASSGDRGIDEQYF.

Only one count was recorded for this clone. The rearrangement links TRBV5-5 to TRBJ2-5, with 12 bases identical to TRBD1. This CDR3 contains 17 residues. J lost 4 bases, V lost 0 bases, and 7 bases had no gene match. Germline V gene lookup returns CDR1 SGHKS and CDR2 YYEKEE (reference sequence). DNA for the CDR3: TGTGCCAGCAGCTTGGCCTGGGACAGGGGGCTAGGAGAGACCCAGTACTTC. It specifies CASSLAWDRGLGETQYF.

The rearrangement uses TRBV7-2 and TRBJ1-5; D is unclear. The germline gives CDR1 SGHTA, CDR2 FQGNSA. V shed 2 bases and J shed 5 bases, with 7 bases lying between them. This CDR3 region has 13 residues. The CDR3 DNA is TGTGCCAGCAGCTTATCCGGGGATCAGCCCCAGCATTTT. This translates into CASSLSGDQPQHF.

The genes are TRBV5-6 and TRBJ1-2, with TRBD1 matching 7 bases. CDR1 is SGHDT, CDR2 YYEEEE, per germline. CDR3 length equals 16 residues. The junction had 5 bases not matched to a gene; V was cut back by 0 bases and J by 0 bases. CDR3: CASSLGQGKANYGYTF. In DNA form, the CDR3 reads TGTGCCAGCAGCTTGGGACAGGGAAAAGCTAACTATGGCTACACCTTC.

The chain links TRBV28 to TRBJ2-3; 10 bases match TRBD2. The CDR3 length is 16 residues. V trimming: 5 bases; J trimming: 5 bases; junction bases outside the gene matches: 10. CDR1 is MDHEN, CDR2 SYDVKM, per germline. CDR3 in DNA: TGTGCCAGCAGTGAATCATCGGGACTAGCGAGAGATACGCAGTATTTT. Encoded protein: CASSESSGLARDTQYF.